One sample yielded the 26 T cell receptor beta chains listed below, sequenced in a study of beta chain features in type 1 diabetes. Every bit of the isolated RNA underwent reverse transcription, so sequencing read expressed TCRB transcripts. Sequenced by immunoSEQ multiplex PCR; TCRdb stores in-frame clones only, minus some. The sample records hundreds of thousands of clones, about 16% being singletons. The sample comprised naive CD4+ T cells from blood. These receptor sequences come from a young man in good health.

V usage is TRBV15 and J usage is TRBJ2-5; no firm D call. The CDR3 spans 13 residues. The V gene lost 5 bases and the J gene lost 5 bases, with 12 bases spanning the gap. Germline assignment: CDR1 LNHNV and CDR2 YYDKDF (reference sequence). The DNA of the CDR3 is TGTGCCACCAGCTTGCGGATCCAGGAGACCCAGTACTTC. Translation gives CATSLRIQETQYF.

About this clone itself: Distinct nucleotide sequences in the sample also encode this CDR3. The chain has TRBV29-1 and TRBJ1-1; D is undetermined. CDR1 is SQVTM, CDR2 ANQGSEA, per germline. The CDR3 is made up of 13 amino acids. The germline V and J ends were trimmed by 6 bases and 0 bases, with 11 bases remaining between them. The CDR3 DNA sequence: TGCAGCGTAGGAGGTCGTTTGAACACTGAAGCTTTCTTT. As protein: CSVGGRLNTEAFF. Complete variable domain (other parts from reference TRBV29-1 and TRBJ1-1): SAVISQKPSRDICQRGTSLTIQCQVDSQVTMMFWYRQQPGQSLTLIATANQGSEATYESGFVIDKFPISRPNLTFSTLTVSNMSPEDSSIYLCSVGGRLNTEAFFGQGTRLTVV.

This sequence joins TRBV4-1 and TRBJ2-6, with D tentatively TRBD1 (5 bases). V lost 4 bases and J 1 base, leaving 14 bases between the germline ends. The CDR3 spans 17 residues. Germline CDR1 MGHRA, CDR2 YSYEKL. The CDR3 nucleotides are TGCGCCAGCAGCCCCGTAAAGCCAGGGTCTGGGGCCAACGTCCTGACTTTC. It yields the protein CASSPVKPGSGANVLTF.

The CDR3 loop reads CASRQPEGFNSPLHF. In DNA, the CDR3 is TGTGCCAGCAGGCAGCCGGAGGGGTTTAATTCACCCCTCCACTTT. The chain combines TRBV27 with TRBJ1-6, with D perhaps TRBD1 (5 bases). V was trimmed by 6 bases and J by 6 bases, leaving 15 bases between them. CDR1 MNHEY and CDR2 SMNVEV come from the germline V gene (reference sequence). The CDR3 length is 15 residues.

This chain uses TRBV30 with TRBJ2-1; D might be TRBD1 (5 bases). This CDR3 has 15 amino acids. The germline CDR1 and CDR2 sequences are GTSNPN and SVGIG (reference sequence). Trimming removed 2 bases from V and 4 bases from J, with 15 bases in between. The CDR3 bases are TGTGCCTGGAGTATTGATAGGGGCTTTTACAATGAGCAGTTCTTC. Translated, it gives CAWSIDRGFYNEQFF.

This clone showed up just a few times. V is TRBV14 and J is TRBJ1-1; no clear D gene. This CDR3 spans 14 amino acids. V lost 3 bases to trimming and J lost 0 bases, with 8 bases between them. Germline CDR1 is SGHDN and CDR2 is FVKESK. This chain's CDR3 is CASSQEVLNTEAFF. CDR3 nucleotides: TGTGCCAGCAGCCAGGAGGTCTTGAACACTGAAGCTTTCTTT.

This clone was seen a few times. CDR3 protein: CASSSGTQQFF. Written as DNA, the CDR3 is TGTGCCAGCAGCTCGGGGACACAGCAGTTCTTC. This chain joins TRBV7-3 and TRBJ2-1; tentative D call: TRBD1 (6 bases). V was trimmed by 4 bases and J by 11 bases, leaving 9 bases between them. Germline CDR1 SGHTA, CDR2 FQGTGA. The CDR3 contains 11 residues.

This sequence joins TRBV29-1 and TRBJ1-2; D may be TRBD1 (6 bases). The V gene's germline CDR1 is SQVTM and CDR2 ANQGSEA. The CDR3 runs to 14 residues. V lost 3 bases and J 13 bases, leaving 24 bases between the germline ends. CDR3 protein: CSVDELIRGLVFTF. CDR3 sequence (DNA): TGCAGCGTTGATGAGCTGATCAGGGGACTGGTCTTCACCTTC.

The V gene is TRBV7-3, the J gene TRBJ1-1, with unresolved D. Germline CDR1 and CDR2: SGHTA and FQGTGA. The V gene lost 7 bases and the J gene lost 0 bases, with 12 bases spanning the gap. The CDR3 contains 14 residues. CDR3 sequence (DNA): TGTGCCAGCACCACCGGCCCCATGAACACTGAAGCTTTCTTT. This codes for CASTTGPMNTEAFF.

This clone was observed a few times. The V and J genes are TRBV9 and TRBJ1-3; TRBD1 agrees at 8 bases. J gave up 0 bases and V 1 base, and 6 bases lay outside the gene matches. The CDR3 has 17 amino acids. The V gene's germline CDR1 is SGDLS and CDR2 YYNGEE. This CDR3 reads CASSVQWTGNSGNTIYF. CDR3 bases: TGTGCCAGCAGCGTACAGTGGACAGGGAACTCTGGAAACACCATATATTTT.

The chain is built from TRBV7-2 and TRBJ1-5, with 7 bases lining up with TRBD1. The V and J ends lost 3 bases and 2 bases, in that order; junction bases with no gene match: 10. CDR1 and CDR2 from the germline V gene are SGHTA and FQGNSA. CDR3 length equals 17 residues. CDR3 loop: CASSLGDDRARNQPQHF. The CDR3 nucleotides read TGTGCCAGCAGCTTGGGGGATGACAGGGCGCGCAATCAGCCCCAGCATTTT.

The genes are TRBV4-1 and TRBJ2-2; tentative D call: TRBD2 (8 bases). The CDR3 is 17 amino acids. Germline V lookup: CDR1 MGHRA, CDR2 YSYEKL. V lost 1 base, J lost 6 bases, and 18 bases lay in between. CDR3 in amino acids: CASSQGPGLGGSGELFF. The CDR3 region has the DNA TGCGCCAGCAGCCAAGGACCGGGACTAGGGGGCTCCGGGGAGCTGTTTTTT.

The CDR3 spells CASRSGGNVKTQYF. CDR3 nucleotides: TGTGCCAGCAGAAGCGGGGGGAACGTGAAGACCCAGTACTTC. The rearrangement joins TRBV6-1 to TRBJ2-5; 9 positions agree with TRBD2. J lost 6 bases, V lost 6 bases, and 8 bases had no gene match. Germline CDR1 is MNHNS and CDR2 is SASEGT. The CDR3 has 14 residues.

This chain links TRBV5-4 with TRBJ2-6, with D perhaps matching TRBD1 (5 bases). CDR1 is SGHNT, CDR2 YYREEE, per germline (reference sequence). This CDR3 has 16 amino acids. V was pared by 1 base and J by 2 bases, with 10 bases between. CDR3 protein: CASSLPGLAGANVLTF. CDR3 coding DNA: TGTGCCAGCAGCTTGCCAGGGTTAGCTGGGGCCAACGTCCTGACTTTC.

This clone appeared a few times. The chain has TRBV5-4 and TRBJ1-2; D gene unclear. V lost 4 bases to trimming and J lost 1 base, with 20 bases between them. CDR3 size: 17 residues. Germline lookup yields CDR1 SGHNT and CDR2 YYREEE (reference sequence). Here the CDR3 reads CASSPVGLGVHNYGYTF. DNA of the CDR3: TGTGCCAGCAGCCCGGTGGGCCTGGGCGTCCATAACTATGGCTACACCTTC.

This clone has more than one count but fewer than ten. The chain links TRBV5-1 to TRBJ2-7, with D perhaps matching TRBD1 (5 bases). CDR3 length equals 13 residues. The V gene's germline CDR1 is SGHRS and CDR2 YFSETQ. Trimming shortened V by 2 bases and J by 1 base, and 7 bases separated the two germline ends. The CDR3 DNA follows: TGCGCCAGCAGCTTCAGGGTGTCCTACGAGCAGTACTTC. Its protein is CASSFRVSYEQYF.

This clone was counted once. The chain combines TRBV5-1 with TRBJ2-1; no clear D. V was trimmed by 3 bases and J by 9 bases, leaving 16 bases between them. Germline assignment: CDR1 SGHRS and CDR2 YFSETQ. There are 14 residues in the CDR3. CDR3 DNA sequence: TGCGCCAGCAGCTGGGATCTTTACTCCAGTGAGCAGTTCTTC. This gives the protein CASSWDLYSSEQFF.

The chain is built from TRBV9 and TRBJ1-4; D unclear. CDR3 size: 15 residues. CDR1 is SGDLS, CDR2 YYNGEE, per germline. Trimming removed 0 bases from V and 8 bases from J, with 14 bases in between. CDR3: CASSVGPGLREKLFF. CDR3 DNA sequence: TGTGCCAGCAGCGTAGGACCTGGGTTACGGGAAAAACTGTTTTTT.

This clone was observed a few times. The chain couples TRBV7-2 to TRBJ2-5, with D unresolved. The CDR3 has 11 residues. Per germline, CDR1 SGHTA and CDR2 FQGNSA. V was shortened by 2 bases and J by 4 bases, with 2 bases between the two germline ends. This CDR3 reads CASSLSETQYF. CDR3 nucleotide sequence: TGTGCCAGCAGCTTATCAGAGACCCAGTACTTC.

The chain employs TRBV30 and TRBJ1-1; D is undetermined. This CDR3 comprises 14 residues. The V end was cut by 1 base, the J end by 4 bases, with 13 bases between. CDR1 and CDR2 from the germline V gene are GTSNPN and SVGIG (reference sequence). As DNA, the CDR3 is TGTGCCTGGAGTGCAGGAAACGCAGGCACTGAAGCTTTCTTT. Amino acid sequence: CAWSAGNAGTEAFF.

On this clone: The same CDR3 arises from other DNA sequences in this sample as well. This chain connects TRBV7-9 to TRBJ2-7, with D perhaps given as TRBD1 or TRBD2 (6 bases each). The CDR3 is 12 residues long. Germline assignment: CDR1 SEHNR and CDR2 FQNEAQ (reference sequence). V was pared by 1 base and J by 6 bases, with 7 bases between. CDR3 loop: CASSLEGGEQYF. The CDR3 DNA reads TGTGCCAGCAGCTTAGAGGGGGGCGAGCAGTACTTC.

The rearrangement uses TRBV23-1 and TRBJ2-5; 9 positions agree with TRBD1. TRBV23-1 is designated an ORF whose function remains uncertain. V lost 3 bases and J lost 2; bases outside the gene matches: 13. The CDR3 extends over 18 amino acids. The CDR3 sequence: CASSHSGPRDRVQETQYF. The DNA for the CDR3 is TGCGCCAGCAGTCATTCGGGACCACGGGACAGGGTACAAGAGACCCAGTACTTC.

This clone was detected a few times. This rearrangement joins TRBV4-1 to TRBJ2-5; D call uncertain. With 0 bases removed from V and 0 bases from J, the gap between germline ends came to 5 bases. The germline CDR1 and CDR2 sequences are MGHRA and YSYEKL. This CDR3 has 14 residues. This chain's CDR3 is CASSQEGYQETQYF. As DNA, the CDR3 is TGCGCCAGCAGCCAAGAAGGGTACCAAGAGACCCAGTACTTC.

V and J are TRBV28 and TRBJ2-3; D ambiguous. Germline V lookup: CDR1 MDHEN, CDR2 SYDVKM. V was shortened by 5 bases and J by 4 bases, with 10 bases between the two germline ends. The CDR3 is 13 amino acids. CDR3 sequence: CASSPVGSDTQYF. The CDR3 DNA reads TGTGCCAGCAGTCCGGTGGGATCAGATACGCAGTATTTT.

This chain uses TRBV6-5 with TRBJ2-1; maybe TRBD2 (5 bases). The germline CDR1 and CDR2 sequences are MNHEY and SVGAGI. The V end lost 8 bases, the J end lost 12 bases, and 20 bases lay between the germline ends. This CDR3 is 13 amino acids long. CDR3 DNA: TGTGCCAGCCGGGAACTACCCTTGGGTGTGCAGTTCTTC. The encoded protein is CASRELPLGVQFF.

This clone has only a few counts. This sequence joins TRBV7-6 and TRBJ2-3; 7 bases are shared with TRBD2. Germline V gives CDR1 SGHVS, CDR2 FNYEAQ. This CDR3 has 16 residues. The junction had 5 bases not matched to a gene; V was cut back by 1 base and J by 1 base. CDR3 bases: TGTGCCAGCAGCTTAGGGTCTAGCGGTGGCACAGATACGCAGTATTTT. This translates into CASSLGSSGGTDTQYF.